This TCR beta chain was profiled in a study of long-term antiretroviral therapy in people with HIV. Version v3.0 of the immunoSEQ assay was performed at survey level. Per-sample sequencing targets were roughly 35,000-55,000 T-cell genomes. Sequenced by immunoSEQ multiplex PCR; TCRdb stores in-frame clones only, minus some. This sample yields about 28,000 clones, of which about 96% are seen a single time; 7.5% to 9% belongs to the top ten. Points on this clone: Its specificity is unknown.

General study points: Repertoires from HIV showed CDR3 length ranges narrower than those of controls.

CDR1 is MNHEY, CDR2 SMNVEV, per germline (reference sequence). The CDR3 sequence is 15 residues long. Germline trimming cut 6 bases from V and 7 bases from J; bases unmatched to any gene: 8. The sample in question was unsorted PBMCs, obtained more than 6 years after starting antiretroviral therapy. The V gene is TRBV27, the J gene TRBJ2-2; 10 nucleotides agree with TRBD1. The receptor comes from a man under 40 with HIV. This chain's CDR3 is CASRPGQGRIGELFF. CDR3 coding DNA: TGTGCCAGCAGGCCGGGACAGGGGAGAATCGGGGAGCTGTTTTTT.